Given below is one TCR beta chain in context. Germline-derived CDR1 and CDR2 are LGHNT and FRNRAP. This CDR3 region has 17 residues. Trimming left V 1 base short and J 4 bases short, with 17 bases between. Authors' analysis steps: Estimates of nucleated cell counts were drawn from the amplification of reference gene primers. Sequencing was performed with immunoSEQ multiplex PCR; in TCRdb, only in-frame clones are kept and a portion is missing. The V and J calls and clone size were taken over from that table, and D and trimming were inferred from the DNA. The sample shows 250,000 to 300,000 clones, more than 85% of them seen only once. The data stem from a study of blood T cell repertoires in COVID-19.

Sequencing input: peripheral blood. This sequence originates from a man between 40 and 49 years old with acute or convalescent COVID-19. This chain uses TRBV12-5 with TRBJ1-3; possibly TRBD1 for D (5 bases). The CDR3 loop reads CASGLGAGPGGGNTIYF. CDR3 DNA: TGTGCTAGTGGTTTGGGAGCGGGGCCTGGGGGAGGAAACACCATATATTTT.